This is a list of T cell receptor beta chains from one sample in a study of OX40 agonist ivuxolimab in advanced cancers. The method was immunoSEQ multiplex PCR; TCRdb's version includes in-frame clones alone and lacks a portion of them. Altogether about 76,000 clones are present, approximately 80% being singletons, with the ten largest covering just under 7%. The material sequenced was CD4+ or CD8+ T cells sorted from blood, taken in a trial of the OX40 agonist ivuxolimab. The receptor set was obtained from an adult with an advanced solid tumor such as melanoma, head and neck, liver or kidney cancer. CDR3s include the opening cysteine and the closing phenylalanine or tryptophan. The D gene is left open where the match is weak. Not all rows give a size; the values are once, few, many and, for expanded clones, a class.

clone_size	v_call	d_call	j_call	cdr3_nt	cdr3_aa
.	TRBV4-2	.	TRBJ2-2	TGTGCCAGCAGCCAAGATAGGTGGGGGGAGCTGTTTTTT	CASSQDRWGELFF
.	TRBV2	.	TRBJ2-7	TGTGCCAGCTTAGGACATTTCTCGTCCTACGAGCAGTACTTC	CASLGHFSSYEQYF
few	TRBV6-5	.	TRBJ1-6	TGTGCCAGCAGCATTAATTCACCCCTCCACTTT	CASSINSPLHF
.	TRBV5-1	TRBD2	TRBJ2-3	TGCGCCAGCAGCGTCCTGGGACTAAACACAGATACGCAGTATTTT	CASSVLGLNTDTQYF
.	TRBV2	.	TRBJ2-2	TGTGCCAGCAGTGACCAGGCCGGGGGGAACACCGGGGAGCTGTTTTTT	CASSDQAGGNTGELFF
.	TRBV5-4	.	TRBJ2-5	TGTGCCAGCAGCCCTAATTTCAGGGGACAGACCCAGTACTTC	CASSPNFRGQTQYF
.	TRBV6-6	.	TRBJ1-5	TGTGCCAGCAGTTACAGTGGTAGCAATCAGCCCCAGCATTTT	CASSYSGSNQPQHF
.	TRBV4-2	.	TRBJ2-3	TGTGCCAGCAGCCAAGCGGGGAAGAGCACAGATACGCAGTATTTT	CASSQAGKSTDTQYF
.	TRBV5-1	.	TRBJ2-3	TGCGCCAGCAGCTCGGGACCACCGGCGGATACGCAGTATTTT	CASSSGPPADTQYF
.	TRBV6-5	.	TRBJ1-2	TGTGCCAGCAGTCCCGGCCCCTATGGCTACACCTTC	CASSPGPYGYTF
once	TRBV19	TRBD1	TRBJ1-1	TGTGCCAGTAGCCGGGACAGGCCAGTAATAGAAGCTTTCTTT	CASSRDRPVIEAFF
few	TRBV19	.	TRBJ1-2	TGTGCCAGTACGAGGTCCGAAGGGTATGGCTACACCTTC	CASTRSEGYGYTF
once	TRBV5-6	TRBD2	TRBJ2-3	TGTGCCAGCTTCCCCACGCCCGCTAGCGGGAGTACAGATACGCAGTATTTT	CASFPTPASGSTDTQYF
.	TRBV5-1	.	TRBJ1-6	TGCGCCAGCAGCTTGATGGACCCTAATAATTCACCCCTCCACTTT	CASSLMDPNNSPLHF
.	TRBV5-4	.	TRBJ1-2	TGTGCCAGCAGCTTCGGTACAGGGAAAAACTATGGCTACACCTTC	CASSFGTGKNYGYTF
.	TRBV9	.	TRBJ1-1	TGTGCCAGCAGGGCGGGCGCGAACACTGAAGCTTTCTTT	CASRAGANTEAFF
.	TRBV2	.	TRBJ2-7	TGTGCCAGCAGTGAACTCTACGAGCAGTACTTC	CASSELYEQYF
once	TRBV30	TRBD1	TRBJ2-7	TGTGCCTGGAGTGTACGAGGGGGCCAACCCGGCTACGAGCAGTACTTC	CAWSVRGGQPGYEQYF
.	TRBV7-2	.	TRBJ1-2	TGTGCCAGCAGCTTAGATTCTTGGGACACTAACTATGGCTACACCTTC	CASSLDSWDTNYGYTF
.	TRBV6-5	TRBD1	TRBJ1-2	TGTGCCAGCAGACAACAGGGGGTCTATGGCTACACCTTC	CASRQQGVYGYTF
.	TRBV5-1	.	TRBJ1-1	TGCGCCAGCAGCTTGGCGGTAGGCTCGAGCACTGAAGCTTTCTTT	CASSLAVGSSTEAFF
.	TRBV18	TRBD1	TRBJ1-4	TGTGCCAGCTCACCAGGGACAGGGGCTGAAAAACTGTTTTTT	CASSPGTGAEKLFF
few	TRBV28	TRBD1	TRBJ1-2	TGTGCCAGCAGGCACCGACAGGGTAGCTACACCTTC	CASRHRQGSYTF
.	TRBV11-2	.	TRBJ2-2	TGTGCCAGCAGCCCCGGGCTTTGGGCGGCGAACACCGGGGAGCTGTTTTTT	CASSPGLWAANTGELFF
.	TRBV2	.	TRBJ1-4	TGTGCCAGCAGAACGACGGAAAAACTGTTTTTT	CASRTTEKLFF
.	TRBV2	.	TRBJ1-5	TGTGCCAGCACCCTGGACCGGGTGGGCAATCAGCCCCAGCATTTT	CASTLDRVGNQPQHF
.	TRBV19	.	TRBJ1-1	TGTGCCAGTAGTATCCCGGCGGCTTCCTCCTCTGAAGCTTTCTTT	CASSIPAASSSEAFF
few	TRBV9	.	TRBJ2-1	TGTGCCAGCAGCGTAGACGCGGTGAGCTCCTACAATGAGCAGTTCTTC	CASSVDAVSSYNEQFF
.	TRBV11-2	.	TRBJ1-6	TGTGCCAGCAGCCGAATTGGGGAGGCCTATAATTCACCCCTCCACTTT	CASSRIGEAYNSPLHF
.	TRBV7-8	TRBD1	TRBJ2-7	TGTGCCAGCAGCTTAGCGACAGGGGGCAGTTACGAGCAGTACTTC	CASSLATGGSYEQYF
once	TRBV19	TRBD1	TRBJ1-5	TGTGCCAGTAGTCGACAGGGGGCTCCAAATCAGCCCCAGCATTTT	CASSRQGAPNQPQHF
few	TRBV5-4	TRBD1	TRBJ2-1	TGTGCCAGCAGCTCCGGGACAGGGGTCTACAATGAGCAGTTCTTC	CASSSGTGVYNEQFF
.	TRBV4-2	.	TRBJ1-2	TGTGCCAGCAGCCAAGAAACAGCTGCTAACTATGGCTACACCTTC	CASSQETAANYGYTF
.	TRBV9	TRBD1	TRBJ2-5	TGTGCCAGCAGCCGACAGGGGTTTGGAGAGACCCAGTACTTC	CASSRQGFGETQYF
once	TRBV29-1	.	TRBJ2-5	TGCAGCGTCATGAGGGGCCGCGGAGAGACCCAGTACTTC	CSVMRGRGETQYF
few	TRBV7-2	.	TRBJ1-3	TGTGCCAGCAGCCGGGCCGATGGTGGAAACACCATATATTTT	CASSRADGGNTIYF
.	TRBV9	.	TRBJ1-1	TGTGCCAGCAGCCCCCAGTTGGGGATGGGTGAAGCTTTCTTT	CASSPQLGMGEAFF
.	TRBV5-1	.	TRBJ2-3	TGCGCCAGCAGCTTGCAACCGGGAGCAACAGATACGCAGTATTTT	CASSLQPGATDTQYF
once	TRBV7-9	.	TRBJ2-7	TGTGCCAGCAGCTTCAGGGGGGCCTCCTACGAGCAGTACTTC	CASSFRGASYEQYF
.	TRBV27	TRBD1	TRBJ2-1	TGTGCCAGCAGTCTCTTCGGGACAGGGCTGAATGAGCAGTTCTTC	CASSLFGTGLNEQFF